In its sample, the clone carrying this T cell receptor (beta chain) was seen many times. Its antigen is unknown. This sample is part of a study of CD8+CD57+ T cells in acquired aplastic anemia. Study information: Sorted CD4+ and CD8+ cells gave a mean 3.2 ug DNA, range 0.2 to 27.4 ug. Broader study findings: Fewer than 35 sequences, all CD8+ CDR3, were shared between patients and controls. Controls and patients did not differ significantly in CD8+ Simpson's diversity.

Both TCR beta VDJ combination and CDR3 sequence profiling were carried out. Genomic DNA was the template for this profiling. Using its own MiXCR run on the reads, TCRdb lists one record per CDR3 protein. The sample contains fewer than 150,000 distinct CDR3 sequences, 48% of which appear only once. This CDR3 has 13 residues. Germline V lookup: CDR1 SGHNT, CDR2 YYREEE (reference sequence). V was trimmed by 4 bases and J by 4 bases, leaving 11 bases between them. This chain uses TRBV5-4 with TRBJ1-2; weak D call: TRBD1 (6 bases). This receptor was taken from a human donor in good health, serving as a control. Material for sequencing was sorted CD4+, CD8+, or CD8+CD57+ T cells (not recorded which) from PBMCs. This CDR3 reads CASSLQGGYGYTF. The CDR3 nucleotides are TGTGCCAGCAGCCTACAGGGAGGCTATGGCTACACCTTC.